The TCR beta chain described here comes from a study of technical replicates of blood from four donors. The assay was immunoSEQ multiplex PCR, and TCRdb's table has in-frame clones only and misses some. The sample lists around 76,000 clones, 80% to 95% occurring once. The TCR was taken from a human donor in good health. The sequencing input was T cells isolated from PBMCs.

CDR3 region: CASSHGQGFIHEQYF. CDR3 coding DNA: TGTGCCAGCAGCCACGGACAGGGGTTTATCCACGAGCAGTACTTC. The J gene is TRBJ2-7, the V gene TRBV7-2, with 9 bases matching TRBD1. CDR3 length equals 15 residues. Germline lookup yields CDR1 SGHTA and CDR2 FQGNSA. The V and J ends lost 5 bases and 5 bases, in that order; junction bases with no gene match: 10.